Described below is a single TCR beta chain sequence and its context. Libraries were prepared by immunoSEQ multiplex PCR; TCRdb keeps only in-frame clonotypes and omits some of them. The table has roughly 200,000 clones, around nine tenths seen once. V was clipped by 8 bases and J by 2 bases; unmatched bases: 13. Germline assignment: CDR1 SNHLY and CDR2 FYNNEI. CDR3 size: 17 residues. The sample originates from a study of blood T cell repertoires in COVID-19. Overall study: The United States, Italy and Spain supplied acute and convalescent COVID-19 samples.

The receptor comes from a woman between 35 and 50 years old who had recovered from COVID-19. Sequencing used peripheral blood. The chain uses TRBV2 and TRBJ2-1; 9 bases align to TRBD2. CDR3 in DNA: TGTGCCAGCCGCTGGGGGAGCGGGAGGAAGACCTACAATGAGCAGTTCTTC. This codes for CASRWGSGRKTYNEQFF.